This TCR beta chain came from a study of cytomegalovirus exposure and HLA in healthy donors (dated by TCRdb to the late 2010s). Study-wide context: According to an earlier analysis of 450 to 650 of the donors, some 180 million T cells yielded over 90 million unique TCR beta sequences and 250 to 350 Gb of sequence data. An early release covering roughly 640 HLA-typed donors comprised about 320 gigabases of sequencing data and approximately 85 million unique TCR sequences. Of the 350 to 450 genotyped donors, about 80% fell in the genetic ancestry cluster associated with self-reported Caucasian donors. The study aimed to test whether cataloging public T cell receptors could reveal signatures of past pathogen exposure. Using immunosequencing, the study profiled T cell repertoires from around 680 subjects and related those repertoires to cytomegalovirus serostatus. In addition to the first cohort of 500 to 850 subjects, a separate validation cohort of around 110 different subjects was used. To predict cytomegalovirus infection status, the study combined high-throughput TCR immunosequencing, statistical association of individual TCRs with disease status, and machine learning. To study patterns of TCR occurrence, a later analysis re-analyzed previously published TCR beta repertoires from around 700 donors and added high-resolution HLA genotyping. The later analysis used no new phenotypic data to find candidate immune exposures, relying instead on TCR beta sequences and their occurrence across donors. To decide whether each TCR beta V gene segment behaved as functional or pseudogenic, an earlier analysis of some 600 of the donors relied on high-throughput TCR beta sequencing. Donor age, sex, ethnicity and CMV serostatus were compiled together with the repertoire data. A later genetic analysis used genome-wide SNP genotypes for about three fifths of the 666 donors, treating that subset as a discovery cohort. Every repertoire in the discovery cohort had been generated on one and the same sequencing platform. HLA typing covered class I and class II loci at four-digit resolution. Typing coverage differed by locus: A, B, C, DRB1 and DQB1 were typed in roughly 620-630 donors, DQA1 in roughly 500, DPA1 in 600 to 610, and DPB1 in just under 480. Roughly 5 DR-DQ haplotypes were handled as single units for association and clustering, since linkage in the cohort was strong. Among approximately 370 genotyped donors of the cohort, an average of around 250,000 unique TCR beta nucleotide sequences was sequenced per donor, of which about 20% were non-productive.

Including cysteine and phenylalanine, the CDR3 has 12 amino acids. Solely the CDR3 DNA is kept, with 36 bases framed from the first base. CDR1 SGHTA and CDR2 FQGTGA are derived from the germline V gene. V sheds 5 bases and J sheds 8 bases, leaving 12 bases between their ends. In total, 600 or so healthy bone marrow donors made up the cohort. At the time of sampling, all cohort members were nominally healthy, though unrecorded immune exposures were likely present. The donor was CMV seropositive and belonged to the group of 250 to 350 seropositive cohort members. Every donor gave a peripheral blood sample, and the peripheral blood mononuclear cells from that sample were used for TCR beta sequencing. The Qiagen DNeasy Blood Extraction Kit was used to extract genomic DNA from the blood cell samples. Paper-wide results and their limitations: Because counts were too low, seventeen rarely observed V segments, including chromosome 9 orphons, were excluded from the earlier analysis of around 640 of the donors. A later genetic analysis reported fewer N-insertions in productive TCRs among donors in an Asian-associated ancestry cluster than the approximately 670-donor mean. At a false discovery rate of 0.05, a later analysis linked about 16,000 TCR beta sequences to specific HLA alleles. Immune exposure information for the cohort was limited to CMV serostatus. Strong co-occurrence of HLA alleles, especially DR and DQ, made assigning TCR associations to individual alleles difficult. Correlated functional status among segregating V segments might be attributable to linkage disequilibrium, but an unknown experimental factor could not be ruled out. Compared with equally common non-associated chains, HLA-associated TCR beta chains in a later analysis were more clonally expanded and had lower generation probabilities. The cohort was sequenced for TCR beta chains only, and without alpha or paired-chain data the features that could be detected were limited. A few of the identified cytomegalovirus-associated TCR beta chains were confirmed in vitro to be specific for cytomegalovirus antigens. A later analysis found that TCR association rates varied across HLA loci, with DRB1 alleles showing the most associated TCRs and HLA-C alleles the fewest. The authors suggested that the approach could potentially be extended to other disease states and immunological phenotypes. The sequencing pipeline was judged likely to have produced a cluster of highly shared sequence variants as a technical artifact. Sequencing depth was assumed to be roughly uniform across donors in the presence/absence analyses, though that assumption may not hold. Because HLA typing was missing for some donors at each locus, association tests included only the typed subset. A further reported finding was that TCR beta sequences accurately predicted the HLA-A and HLA-B alleles for most subjects in the first cohort. Some IMGT-functional V segments, including TRBV6-2 and TRBV6-3, could not be told apart with the 87-base-pair reads, so those segments were excluded. Most TCR sequences were seen in very few donors, while some public TCRs were found in many individuals. The study listed 170 or so TCR beta chains as associated with cytomegalovirus. V-gene and J-gene trimming of TCR beta chains was associated with a missense DCLRE1C variant in a later genetic analysis, and the association was replicated in an independent cohort. In an earlier analysis of around 600 of the donors, most TCR beta V segments appeared in productive rearrangements about 87% or about 30% of the time, broadly matching IMGT annotations. In both the original and validation cohorts, the classifier was reported to diagnose cytomegalovirus status with high specificity and sensitivity. A later analysis found that most CMV-associated TCR beta chains appeared HLA-restricted, with HLA associations seemingly driven largely by CMV exposure. Several of the top co-occurrence clusters appeared to be linked to parvovirus B19, influenza, CMV and Epstein-Barr virus, according to a later analysis.

Receptors were amplified or captured by the immunoSEQ multiplex PCR assay. A mixture of 60 forward primers for TCR Vbeta segments and 13 reverse primers for TCR Jbeta segments was used in the multiplex PCR. The CDR3 region of rearranged TCR beta genes was amplified from genomic DNA with a multiplex PCR assay. The Illumina HiSeq System was used to sequence the amplified TCR beta libraries as 87-base-pair reads. On the study's bioinformatics: A later analysis counted around 72 million unique TCR beta chains across the 650 to 700 repertoires, and some 11 million of these chains were shared by at least two donors. To remove PCR and sequencing errors, raw reads were error-corrected and collapsed into unique sequences using a nearest-neighbor algorithm that merged closely related sequences. V, D and J gene segments were assigned by aligning CDR3 sequences to IMGT reference sequences. Each retained sequence needed at least a six-nucleotide match to both a V gene segment and a J gene segment. A rearrangement was called productive if the CDR3 had no stop codons and remained in frame with V and J, and every other rearrangement was called non-productive. Following IMGT convention, CDR3 was defined as the stretch from the second conserved V-encoded cysteine up to the conserved J-encoded phenylalanine. In an earlier analysis of more than 550 of the donors, sequences lacking an unambiguous match to a single V gene segment were excluded. In an earlier analysis of approximately 550 of the donors, V segments were called functional above 56.7% productive rearrangements and were called segregating when the between-donor standard deviation exceeded 5%. A statistical classification framework was built to diagnose cytomegalovirus status from the catalog of TCR beta chain sequences. V and J gene assignment, in a later analysis, came from comparing TCR nucleotide sequences with IMGT/GENE-DB human TR gene sequences. In a later analysis, CDR3 sequences and most-parsimonious VDJ recombination scenarios were assigned using the TCRdist pipeline. In a later analysis, each TCR beta chain was defined by its CDR3 amino acid sequence together with its V-gene family, and reads without a unique V-gene family were excluded. A later analysis removed several hundred highly shared, low-generation-probability nucleotide sequences to deal with suspected cross-contamination and a sequencing artifact. In a later analysis, a clonal expansion index was calculated for each public chain from normalized within-repertoire ranks of inferred template counts. Generation probabilities in a later analysis came from a VDJ recombination model fitted to out-of-frame rearrangements, and those results were checked against IGoR. Hypergeometric tests were used in a later analysis to score TCR-TCR, TCR-HLA and TCR-CMV co-occurrence, with a repertoire-size bias correction applied to the TCR pairs. To estimate false discovery rates, a later analysis permuted the HLA or CMV assignments 20 times. In a later analysis, co-occurring TCRs were grouped using DBSCAN, and TCRdist sequence similarity was added for clustering within HLA-allele-positive subsets. Co-occurrence clustering excluded repertoires with fewer than 30,000 or more than 120,000 public chains, plus five with anomalous nucleotide sharing. TCRdb holds this immuneACCESS table with in-frame rearrangements only. Some clones are missing; in checked studies, unresolved V genes explain under half, and the rest has no known cause. From that table come the V and J calls and clone size; the DNA was used to work out D and trimming. This sample's table carries roughly 51,000 clones. The top ten constitute roughly 5.5% of the sample.

Details on this clone: The antigen this receptor binds is unknown.

The chain is made from TRBV7-3 and TRBJ1-1, with TRBD1 as a weak D call on 6 bases. Specimen: PBMCs. This sequence was found in a male donor in good health and CMV-seropositive. The CDR3 protein sequence reads: CASSTSTGEAFF. The nucleotides are TGTGCCAGCAGCACCTCAACAGGGGAAGCTTTCTTT.